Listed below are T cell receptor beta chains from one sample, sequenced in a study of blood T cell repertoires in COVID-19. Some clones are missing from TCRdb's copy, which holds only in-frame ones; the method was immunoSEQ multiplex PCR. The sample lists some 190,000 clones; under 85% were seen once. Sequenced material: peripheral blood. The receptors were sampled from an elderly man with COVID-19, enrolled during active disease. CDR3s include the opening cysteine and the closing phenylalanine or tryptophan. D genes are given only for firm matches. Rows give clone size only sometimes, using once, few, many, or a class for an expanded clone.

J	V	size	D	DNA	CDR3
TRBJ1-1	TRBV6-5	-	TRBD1	TGTGCCAGCACCTGGACAGGGTATTCTACCGAAGCTTTCTTT	CASTWTGYSTEAFF
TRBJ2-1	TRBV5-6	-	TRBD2	TGTGCCAGCAGCTTGGGCCTAGCGGGGTTGTTTGAGCAGTTCTTC	CASSLGLAGLFEQFF
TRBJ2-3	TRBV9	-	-	TGTGCCAGCAGCGTTCAGGCTAGCACAGATACGCAGTATTTT	CASSVQASTDTQYF
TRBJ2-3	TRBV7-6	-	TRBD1	TGTGCCAGCAGCTTAGTCCCGGGACAGGGGGATACGCAGTATTTT	CASSLVPGQGDTQYF
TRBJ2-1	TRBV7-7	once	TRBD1	TGTGCCAGCAGCTCGGACAGGGGAAGTGAGCAGTTCTTC	CASSSDRGSEQFF
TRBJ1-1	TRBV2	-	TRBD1	TGTGCCAGCAGGACGCAGGGGGCTGCTTTCTTT	CASRTQGAAFF
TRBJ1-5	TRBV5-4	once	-	TGTGCCAGCAGTCGAAAGGGAGGCAATCAGCCCCAGCATTTT	CASSRKGGNQPQHF
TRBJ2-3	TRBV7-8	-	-	TGTGCCAGCAGCGTAACAAGAAACCCGACCCTAGTCTCAGATACGCAGTATTTT	CASSVTRNPTLVSDTQYF
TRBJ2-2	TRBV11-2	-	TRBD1	TGTGCCAGCAGCTCCGGGACAGGGGGGATCACCGGGGAGCTGTTTTTT	CASSSGTGGITGELFF
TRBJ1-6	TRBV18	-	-	TGTGCCAGCTCACCAGATCCGGGTGCCTATAATTCACCCCTCCACTTT	CASSPDPGAYNSPLHF
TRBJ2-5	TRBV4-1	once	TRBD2	TGCGCCAGCAGTCGCGGGGGGCGGGAGACCCAGTACTTC	CASSRGGRETQYF
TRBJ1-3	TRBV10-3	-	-	TGTGCCATCTCGGAGGGGCTTGGAAACACCATATATTTT	CAISEGLGNTIYF
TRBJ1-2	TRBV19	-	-	-	CASNSAPGQGARGYTF
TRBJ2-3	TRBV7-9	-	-	TGTGCCAGCAGCTTTTGGTCGGGGGGCGGAGCAGATACGCAGTATTTT	CASSFWSGGGADTQYF
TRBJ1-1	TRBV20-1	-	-	TGCAGTGCTAGAGTTATCACTGAAGCTTTCTTT	CSARVITEAFF
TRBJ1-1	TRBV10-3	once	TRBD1	TGTGCCATCAGAGCAGATCCGGGACAGGGCTGGGCCACTGAAGCTTTCTTT	CAIRADPGQGWATEAFF
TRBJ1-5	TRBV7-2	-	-	TGTGCCAGCAGCTTAGGCGGAAACAATCAGCCCCAGCATTTT	CASSLGGNNQPQHF
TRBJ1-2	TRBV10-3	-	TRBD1	TGTGCCATCAGGGGGGACAGCTATGGCTACACCTTC	CAIRGDSYGYTF
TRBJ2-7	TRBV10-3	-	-	TGTGCCATCAGTGAGCAGGGTAACGAGCAGTACTTC	CAISEQGNEQYF
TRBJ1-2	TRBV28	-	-	TGTGCCACCCGGAAGCGGGATAACTATGGCTACACCTTC	CATRKRDNYGYTF
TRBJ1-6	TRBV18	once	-	TGTGCCAGCTCACCAATCGGGAATAATTCACCCCTCCACTTT	CASSPIGNNSPLHF
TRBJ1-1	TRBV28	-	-	TGTGCCAGCAGTTTAGTCGCCGGGTCTGAAGCTTTCTTT	CASSLVAGSEAFF
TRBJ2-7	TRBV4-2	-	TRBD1	TGTGCCAGCAGCCCAGGTGGGCAGGGGGCTTACGAGCAGTACTTC	CASSPGGQGAYEQYF
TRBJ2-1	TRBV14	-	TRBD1	TGTGCCAGCAGCCGCCAGCCGGGACAGGCGTACAATGAGCAGTTCTTC	CASSRQPGQAYNEQFF
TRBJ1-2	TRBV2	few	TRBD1	TGTGCCAGCAGCGCTCAGGACAGGGCTGGCTACACCTTC	CASSAQDRAGYTF
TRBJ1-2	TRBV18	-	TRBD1	TGTGCCAGCTCCCAACAGGGGAGTAACTATGGCTACACCTTC	CASSQQGSNYGYTF